A single sample gave rise to the 9 T cell receptor beta chains below, sequenced in a study of shared clonotypes between healthy human individuals. Profiled with immunoSEQ multiplex PCR; TCRdb holds only in-frame clones, not every one. This repertoire shows under 2,500,000 clones, approximately 96% found once; its top ten account for approximately 0.13%. The sequenced sample was naive CD4+ T cells sorted from blood. Subset denoted: CD45RA+ positively selected. These receptors were collected from a man aged 18 to 29 in good health.

The CDR3 coding sequence is TGCGCCAGCAGCTCCGCTACAGGGTCTGGAAACACCATATATTTT. It is translated as CASSSATGSGNTIYF. The rearrangement links TRBV5-1 to TRBJ1-3; maybe TRBD1 (6 bases). Germline CDR1 and CDR2: SGHRS and YFSETQ. This CDR3 is built from 15 residues. Trimming removed 3 bases at V and 1 base at J, with 11 bases between. Based on the CDR3 plus reference TRBV5-1 and TRBJ1-3, the full variable domain is KAGVTQTPRYLIKTRGQQVTLSCSPISGHRSVSWYQQTPGQGLQFLFEYFSETQRNKGNFPGRFSGRQFSNSRSEMNVSTLELGDSALYLCASSSATGSGNTIYFGEGSWLTVV.

The chain recombines TRBV10-3 with TRBJ2-3, with 9 bases fitting TRBD2. The V segment lost 3 bases and the J segment 3 bases; nucleotides outside the gene matches: 1. Germline V gives CDR1 ENHRY, CDR2 SYGVKD. The CDR3 has 14 amino acids. CDR3 loop: CAISEGLATDTQYF. The CDR3 bases are TGTGCCATCAGTGAAGGACTAGCGACAGATACGCAGTATTTT.

The chain links TRBV19 to TRBJ2-5, with 7 bases that match TRBD1. With 1 base clipped from V and 2 bases from J, the junction kept 4 bases outside the gene matches. From germline, CDR1 is LNHDA and CDR2 SQIVND (reference sequence). The CDR3 has 15 amino acids. CDR3 region: CASSIAGQEQETQYF. The CDR3 DNA is TGTGCCAGTAGTATAGCTGGACAGGAGCAAGAGACCCAGTACTTC. Based on the CDR3 plus reference TRBV19 and TRBJ2-5, the full variable domain is DGGITQSPKYLFRKEGQNVTLSCEQNLNHDAMYWYRQDPGQGLRLIYYSQIVNDFQKGDIAEGYSVSREKKESFPLTVTSAQKNPTAFYLCASSIAGQEQETQYFGPGTRLLVL.

The gene calls are TRBV11-2 and TRBJ1-4, with 11 bases lining up with TRBD1. V was pared by 5 bases and J by 7 bases, with 6 bases of the junction left unmatched. This CDR3 has 15 residues. The germline gives CDR1 SGHAT, CDR2 FQNNGV. The CDR3 spells CASSGQGATGEKLFF. The CDR3 DNA follows: TGTGCCAGCAGCGGACAGGGGGCGACGGGTGAAAAACTGTTTTTT.

The V gene is TRBV5-1, the J gene TRBJ2-3; the D gene is possibly TRBD1 (5 bases). The CDR3 runs to 11 residues. CDR1 is SGHRS, CDR2 YFSETQ, per germline. Between the trimmed V and J ends, which lost 7 bases and 6 bases, there was a span of 9 bases. The DNA of the CDR3 is TGCGCCAGCTGGGCAGGGGATACGCAGTATTTT. Translation gives CASWAGDTQYF.

The V and J genes are TRBV2 and TRBJ2-2; D gene uncertain. Trimming took 6 bases from V and 3 from J, leaving 17 bases between them. Germline lookup yields CDR1 SNHLY and CDR2 FYNNEI. CDR3 size: 16 residues. CDR3 bases: TGTGCCAGCAGCCCGCGAAGGATTGGGGACACCGGGGAGCTGTTTTTT. Its protein product is CASSPRRIGDTGELFF.

The count of this clone is one. This sequence joins TRBV29-1 and TRBJ1-4; D unresolved. The CDR3 is 9 residues long. Germline V gives CDR1 SQVTM, CDR2 ANQGSEA. V shed 7 bases and J shed 12 bases, with 9 bases lying between them. The CDR3 reads CSGPGELFF. The CDR3 nucleotides read TGCAGCGGGCCCGGGGAACTGTTTTTT. Filled out from reference TRBV29-1 and TRBJ1-4, the complete variable domain reads SAVISQKPSRDICQRGTSLTIQCQVDSQVTMMFWYRQQPGQSLTLIATANQGSEATYESGFVIDKFPISRPNLTFSTLTVSNMSPEDSSIYLCSGPGELFFGSGTQLSVL.

The rearrangement uses TRBV28 and TRBJ1-6; weak D call: TRBD1 (6 bases). CDR1 is MDHEN and CDR2 is SYDVKM in the germline V gene. The V and J ends lost 5 bases and 8 bases respectively, with 16 bases between them. CDR3 length: 15 amino acids. The CDR3 bases are TGTGCCAGCAGTCCTCGGACAGCAGTATATTCACCCCTCCACTTT. As protein: CASSPRTAVYSPLHF.

V and J are TRBV4-3 and TRBJ2-7; 10 nucleotides match TRBD2. The germline V gene has CDR1 LGHNA and CDR2 YSLEER. The CDR3 contains 16 residues. The V and J ends lost 1 base and 0 bases, in that order; junction bases with no gene match: 3. CDR3: CASSQALAGVSYEQYF. The DNA of the CDR3 is TGCGCCAGCAGCCAAGCTCTAGCGGGAGTCTCCTACGAGCAGTACTTC.